This T cell receptor beta chain derives from a study of blood T cell repertoires in COVID-19. The germline V gene has CDR1 MGHRA and CDR2 YSYEKL. V lost 4 bases, J lost 1 base, and 5 bases stayed unmatched. The CDR3 runs 15 residues. The protocol was immunoSEQ multiplex PCR, while the TCRdb copy is restricted to in-frame clones and leaves out a portion. Here the sample spans 20,000 to 25,000 clones, approximately 88% being singletons. This TCR was recovered from a man aged 80 or over with active or convalescent COVID-19. The J gene is TRBJ1-1, the V gene TRBV4-1, with TRBD1 matching over 8 bases. The specimen sequenced was peripheral blood. CDR3: CASSPRDRKNTEAFF. CDR3 nucleotide sequence: TGCGCCAGCAGCCCGCGGGACAGGAAGAACACTGAAGCTTTCTTT.